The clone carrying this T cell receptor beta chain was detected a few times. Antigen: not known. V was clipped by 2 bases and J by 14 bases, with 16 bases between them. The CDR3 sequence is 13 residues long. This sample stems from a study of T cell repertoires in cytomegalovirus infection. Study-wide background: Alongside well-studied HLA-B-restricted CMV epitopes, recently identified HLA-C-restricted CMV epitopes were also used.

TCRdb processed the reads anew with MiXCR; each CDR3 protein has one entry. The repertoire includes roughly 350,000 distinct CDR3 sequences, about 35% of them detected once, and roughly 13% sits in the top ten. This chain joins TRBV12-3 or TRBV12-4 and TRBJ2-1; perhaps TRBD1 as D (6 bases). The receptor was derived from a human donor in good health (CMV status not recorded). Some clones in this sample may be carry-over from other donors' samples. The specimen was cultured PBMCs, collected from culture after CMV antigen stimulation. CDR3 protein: CASSLSWGPSKFF. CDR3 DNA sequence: TGTGCCAGCAGTTTATCTTGGGGGCCTAGTAAGTTCTTC.